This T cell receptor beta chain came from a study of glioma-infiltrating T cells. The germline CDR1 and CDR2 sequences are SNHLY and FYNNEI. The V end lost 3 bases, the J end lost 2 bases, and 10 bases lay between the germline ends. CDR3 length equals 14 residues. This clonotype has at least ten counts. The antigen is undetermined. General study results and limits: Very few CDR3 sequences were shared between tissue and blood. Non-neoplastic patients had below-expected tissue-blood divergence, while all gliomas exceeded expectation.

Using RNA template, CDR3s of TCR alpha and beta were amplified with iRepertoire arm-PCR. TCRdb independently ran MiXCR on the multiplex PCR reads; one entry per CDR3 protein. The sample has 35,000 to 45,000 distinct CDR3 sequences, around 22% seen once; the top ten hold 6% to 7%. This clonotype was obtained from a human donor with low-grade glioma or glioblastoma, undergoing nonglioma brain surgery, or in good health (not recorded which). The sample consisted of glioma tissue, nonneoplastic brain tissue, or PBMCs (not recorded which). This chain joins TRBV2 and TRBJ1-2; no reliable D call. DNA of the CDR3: TGTGCCAGCAGTGACCTAGACGTGAACTATGGCTACACCTTC. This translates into CASSDLDVNYGYTF.